A single sample gave rise to the 15 T cell receptor beta chains below, sequenced in a study of early T cells in non-severe SARS-CoV-2 infection. Each CDR3 protein is one row after TCRdb ran MiXCR on the 5' RACE reads. This sample has under 35,000 distinct CDR3 sequences, with 9.5% to 10% found just once. Sequencing used whole blood. The origin of the receptors is an adult who was a healthcare worker with PCR-confirmed SARS-CoV-2 infection or an uninfected control (not recorded which).

This clonotype was detected only a few times. V and J are TRBV29-1 and TRBJ2-3, with D perhaps assigned TRBD1 or TRBD2 (5 bases each). CDR1 is SQVTM and CDR2 is ANQGSEA in the germline V gene. The CDR3 contains 12 residues. V gave up 0 bases and J gave up 14 bases, with 15 bases separating them. CDR3 loop: CSVEDRVGVRYF. In DNA form, the CDR3 reads TGCAGCGTTGAAGACAGAGTGGGGGTGAGGTATTTT.

The V gene is TRBV7-2, the J gene TRBJ2-7; D is possibly TRBD1 or TRBD2 (5 bases each). V was trimmed by 7 bases and J by 3 bases, leaving 13 bases between them. CDR3 length: 13 residues. The germline gives CDR1 SGHTA, CDR2 FQGNSA. CDR3 protein: CASTVMGDYEQYF. The CDR3 region has the DNA TGTGCCAGCACCGTTATGGGGGACTACGAGCAGTACTTC.

This clonotype was detected many times. The V and J genes are TRBV30 and TRBJ1-1, with 8 bases identical to TRBD1. With 0 bases clipped from V and 1 base from J, the junction kept 7 bases outside the gene matches. Looked up from germline, CDR1 is GTSNPN and CDR2 is SVGIG (reference sequence). The CDR3 contains 16 residues. CDR3 in amino acids: CAWSVPRTGRNTEAFF. The CDR3 DNA reads TGTGCCTGGAGTGTACCCAGGACAGGGCGGAACACTGAAGCTTTCTTT.

This clonotype was observed many times. V usage is TRBV7-6 and J usage is TRBJ1-6; D gene uncertain. The V end lost 1 base, the J end lost 9 bases, and 7 bases lay between the germline ends. CDR3 size: 13 residues. Germline CDR1 and CDR2: SGHVS and FNYEAQ. CDR3 sequence reads: CASSLDVRSPLHF. CDR3 coding DNA: TGTGCCAGCAGCTTAGATGTTCGTTCACCCCTCCACTTT.

This clonotype was seen many times. The chain is built from TRBV6-6 and TRBJ1-4; possible D gene TRBD1, 5 bases. Germline V gives CDR1 MNHNY, CDR2 SVGAGI (reference sequence). Trimming left V 2 bases short and J 5 bases short, with 12 bases between. The CDR3 is 15 amino acids. The CDR3 DNA reads as TGTGCCAGCAGTTACGAGAGGGGTGGGAATGAAAAACTGTTTTTT. Amino acids: CASSYERGGNEKLFF.

This clonotype was seen a handful of times. This chain links TRBV7-2 with TRBJ2-3; TRBD2 matches 13 bases. The V and J ends lost 3 bases and 2 bases, in that order; junction bases with no gene match: 8. CDR3 length: 18 amino acids. Germline V lookup: CDR1 SGHTA, CDR2 FQGNSA. The CDR3 nucleotides are TGTGCCAGCAGCTTCTTACTAGCGGGGGGGCCAGACACAGATACGCAGTATTTT. Protein product: CASSFLLAGGPDTDTQYF. Drawing the rest from reference TRBV7-2 and TRBJ2-3, the complete variable domain is GAGVSQSPSNKVTEKGKDVELRCDPISGHTALYWYRQSLGQGLEFLIYFQGNSAPDKSGLPSDRFSAERTGGSVSTLTIQRTQQEDSAVYLCASSFLLAGGPDTDTQYFGPGTRLTVL.

This clonotype was found many times. The chain employs TRBV12-3 or TRBV12-4 and TRBJ2-5; D is undetermined. The length of the CDR3 is 14 residues. V lost 6 bases and J lost 4, with 15 bases in between. The CDR3 nucleotides read TGTGCCAGCAGCGAGACCCTCGGGTTAGAGACCCAGTACTTC. Translation gives CASSETLGLETQYF.

This clonotype was picked up many times. This chain links TRBV7-6 with TRBJ2-7, with D tentatively TRBD1 or TRBD2 (5 bases each). V was pared by 4 bases and J by 2 bases, with 18 bases between. Germline V CDR1 and CDR2: SGHVS, FNYEAQ. CDR3 size: 16 residues. CDR3 DNA sequence: TGTGCCAGCAGCTCAACTAGAGGGACGTATACCTACGAGCAGTACTTC. This codes for CASSSTRGTYTYEQYF.

At least ten counts were recorded for this clonotype. In DNA, the CDR3 is TGCAGTGTTGAAGACCCACGAGAAGATACGCAGTATTTT. Protein: CSVEDPREDTQYF. This chain connects TRBV20-1 to TRBJ2-3; D gene uncertain. V lost 7 bases and J lost 5, with 16 bases in between. The CDR3 extends over 13 amino acids. Per the germline V gene, CDR1 is DFQATT and CDR2 is SNEGSKA (reference sequence).

This clonotype was picked up a small number of times. V gene TRBV7-8 combines with J gene TRBJ2-2; D might be TRBD2 (7 bases). The V gene lost 0 bases and the J gene lost 2 bases, with 10 bases spanning the gap. Germline V gene data show CDR1 as SGHVS and CDR2 as FQNEAQ. The CDR3 contains 16 residues. CDR3 sequence reads: CASSLAGGPNTGELFF. In DNA, the CDR3 is TGTGCCAGCAGCTTAGCGGGGGGGCCTAACACCGGGGAGCTGTTTTTT.

This clonotype appeared many times. The chain combines TRBV6-6 with TRBJ1-3; no firm D call. V lost 0 bases and J 0 bases, leaving 9 bases between the germline ends. The CDR3 sequence is 16 residues long. CDR1 is MNHNY, CDR2 SVGAGI, per germline (reference sequence). The DNA of the CDR3 is TGTGCCAGCAGTTACTCAGCGGTCAACTCTGGAAACACCATATATTTT. Amino acid sequence: CASSYSAVNSGNTIYF.

This chain links TRBV6-2 or TRBV6-3 with TRBJ1-1; D is undetermined. In germline, CDR1 is MNHEY, CDR2 SVGEGT. There are 11 residues in the CDR3. V shed 2 bases and J shed 7 bases, with 5 bases lying between them. The CDR3 sequence is CASSYPGEAFF. CDR3 in DNA: TGTGCCAGCAGTTACCCCGGTGAAGCTTTCTTT.

This clonotype came up many times. The gene calls are TRBV29-1 and TRBJ1-3, with a possible D match to TRBD1 (5 bases). Germline V gene data show CDR1 as SQVTM and CDR2 as ANQGSEA. With 6 bases removed from V and 0 bases from J, the gap between germline ends came to 12 bases. This CDR3 region has 14 residues. CDR3 residues: CSVKPGGSGNTIYF. In DNA, the CDR3 is TGCAGCGTAAAGCCGGGGGGCTCTGGAAACACCATATATTTT.

The sample holds many counts of this clonotype. V is TRBV11-1 and J is TRBJ2-1; no firm D call. The germline V gene has CDR1 SGHAT and CDR2 FQDESV (reference sequence). Trimming took off 1 base at V and 10 bases at J, with 14 bases between the two ends. The CDR3 consists of 14 residues. CDR3 bases: TGTGCCAGCAGCTTAGAATGGCAGCCCCGGGAGCAGTTCTTC. Translating gives CASSLEWQPREQFF.

This clonotype was seen a few times. The chain joins TRBV12-3 or TRBV12-4 to TRBJ2-3; D call uncertain. The CDR3 is 13 residues long. Deletions cut 6 bases from V and 6 bases from J, with 13 bases between. As DNA, the CDR3 is TGTGCCAGCAGGCCCTACAGAGCGGATACGCAGTATTTT. Protein: CASRPYRADTQYF.